The 21 T cell receptor beta chains in this list originate from one sample, sequenced in a study of technical replicates of blood from a handful of donors. Using immunoSEQ multiplex PCR, the repertoire was profiled, and TCRdb retains in-frame clones only, with some absent. The sample carries about 83,000 clones, around nine tenths recorded once. The sample consisted of T cells isolated from PBMCs. Receptors were obtained from a human donor in good health.

This chain links TRBV7-9 with TRBJ2-7; 7 bases are a match to TRBD2. Germline V CDR1 and CDR2: SEHNR, FQNEAQ (reference sequence). This CDR3 has 16 residues. With V trimmed by 5 bases and J by 3 bases, 13 bases remained unmatched. CDR3 loop: CASSTQLGGRLYEQYF. DNA of the CDR3: TGTGCCAGCAGCACCCAGTTGGGGGGGAGACTCTACGAGCAGTACTTC. The entire variable domain, with the rest obtained from reference TRBV7-9 and TRBJ2-7, is as follows: DTGVSQNPRHKITKRGQNVTFRCDPISEHNRLYWYRQTLGQGPEFLTYFQNEAQLEKSRLLSDRFSAERPKGSFSTLEIQRTEQGDSAMYLCASSTQLGGRLYEQYFGPGTRLTVT.

This clone was detected only once. The rearrangement uses TRBV6-5 and TRBJ2-7, with TRBD2 as a possible D gene (6 bases). The ends were cut back, 7 bases at V and 1 base at J, with 11 bases in the middle. The length of the CDR3 is 13 residues. Germline V gives CDR1 MNHEY, CDR2 SVGAGI. CDR3 DNA sequence: TGTGCCAGCAAGAGGGGACTGTCCTACGAGCAGTACTTC. Amino acid sequence: CASKRGLSYEQYF.

This clone was recorded once. The chain links TRBV30 to TRBJ2-1; TRBD2 is a possible D gene (6 bases). Trimming took off 4 bases at V and 3 bases at J, with 13 bases between the two ends. Germline CDR1 is GTSNPN and CDR2 is SVGIG (reference sequence). The CDR3 loop spans 14 amino acids. The CDR3 sequence: CAWTSYGGYNEQFF. Here the CDR3 DNA reads TGTGCCTGGACGTCCTACGGGGGCTACAATGAGCAGTTCTTC.

This chain uses TRBV7-2 with TRBJ2-3; TRBD1 matches 9 bases. The CDR3 is made up of 18 amino acids. Trimming at V came to 8 bases and at J to 3 bases, leaving 18 bases not matched to a gene. The V gene's germline CDR1 is SGHTA and CDR2 FQGNSA. CDR3: CASPQPGAQGARTDTQYF. CDR3 sequence (DNA): TGTGCCAGCCCCCAACCCGGCGCACAGGGGGCACGTACAGATACGCAGTATTTT. Variable domain in full (rest from reference TRBV7-2 and TRBJ2-3): GAGVSQSPSNKVTEKGKDVELRCDPISGHTALYWYRQSLGQGLEFLIYFQGNSAPDKSGLPSDRFSAERTGGSVSTLTIQRTQQEDSAVYLCASPQPGAQGARTDTQYFGPGTRLTVL.

The J gene is TRBJ1-5, the V gene TRBV5-1; maybe TRBD1 (6 bases). CDR1 is SGHRS and CDR2 is YFSETQ in the germline V gene. The V end was cut by 1 base, the J end by 5 bases, with 19 bases between. This CDR3 region has 17 residues. CDR3 loop: CASSLLPPDRGHQPQHF. The CDR3 nucleotides are TGCGCCAGCAGCTTGCTCCCCCCGGACAGAGGGCATCAGCCCCAGCATTTT.

The chain employs TRBV14 and TRBJ1-1; D not resolved. Germline loops: CDR1 SGHDN, CDR2 FVKESK. V lost 0 bases to trimming and J lost 3 bases, with 11 bases between them. This CDR3 has 15 amino acids. The CDR3 is CASSQDRRSDTEAFF. CDR3 DNA sequence: TGTGCCAGCAGCCAAGATCGCCGGTCGGACACTGAAGCTTTCTTT.

Here the CDR3 reads CASSHYSYYSRTTILGVTNEKLFF. In DNA, the CDR3 is TGTGCCAGCAGCCATTACTCCTACTATTCGCGAACAACTATATTGGGAGTCACTAATGAAAAACTGTTTTTT. The chain couples TRBV13 to TRBJ1-4; D is undetermined. Looked up from germline, CDR1 is PRHDT and CDR2 is FYEKMQ (reference sequence). The V end was cut by 5 bases, the J end by 2 bases, with 39 bases between. The CDR3 loop spans 24 amino acids.

The chain joins TRBV18 to TRBJ2-5; 10 nucleotides match TRBD2. The CDR3 is 16 residues long. The ends lost 3 bases at V and 4 bases at J; junction bases unmatched: 8. CDR1 is KGHSH and CDR2 is LQKENI in the germline V gene. CDR3 DNA sequence: TGTGCCAGCTCACCGTTCGAAGCGGGGGGGTTAGAGACCCAGTACTTC. Residues: CASSPFEAGGLETQYF. The variable domain in full, completed from reference TRBV18 and TRBJ2-5, reads NAGVMQNPRHLVRRRGQEARLRCSPMKGHSHVYWYRQLPEEGLKFMVYLQKENIIDESGMPKERFSAEFPKEGPSILRIQQVVRGDSAAYFCASSPFEAGGLETQYFGPGTRLLVL.

V gene TRBV5-4 combines with J gene TRBJ2-1, with 10 bases fitting TRBD2. Germline assignment: CDR1 SGHNT and CDR2 YYREEE (reference sequence). This CDR3 region has 17 residues. V lost 4 bases, J lost 7 bases, and 14 bases stayed unmatched. The CDR3 DNA is TGTGCCAGCAGCCCGGCCCCTGCTAGCGGGGGAGGGAATGAGCAGTTCTTC. Amino acid sequence: CASSPAPASGGGNEQFF.

This clone was seen once. The chain links TRBV18 to TRBJ1-1, with 9 nucleotides matching TRBD1. The CDR3 is 18 amino acids. V dropped 3 bases and J dropped 1; count of bases not matched to a gene: 12. Looked up from germline, CDR1 is KGHSH and CDR2 is LQKENI. CDR3 bases: TGTGCCAGCTCACCGAACCTTCGCGGGACAGGGCCGAACACTGAAGCTTTCTTT. As protein: CASSPNLRGTGPNTEAFF.

The table lists this clone with a count of one. The chain carries TRBV4-1 and TRBJ2-7; tentatively, D is TRBD2 (6 bases). There are 16 residues in the CDR3. Trimming cost V 1 base and J 5 bases, with 18 bases left between them. Germline CDR1 and CDR2: MGHRA and YSYEKL. CDR3 residues: CASSQGRGRILHEQYF. The CDR3, as DNA: TGCGCCAGCAGCCAAGGCAGAGGGAGGATATTACACGAGCAGTACTTC.

The chain combines TRBV9 with TRBJ2-2, with 7 bases lining up with TRBD1. CDR1 SGDLS and CDR2 YYNGEE come from the germline V gene. The CDR3 is 13 amino acids. V shed 2 bases and J 5 bases; nucleotides not matched to a gene: 0. CDR3 sequence reads: CASSVDRTGELFF. The CDR3 coding sequence is TGTGCCAGCAGCGTGGACAGGACCGGGGAGCTGTTTTTT.

The chain carries TRBV6-5 and TRBJ1-6; D is perhaps TRBD1 (5 bases). V was shortened by 2 bases and J by 9 bases, with 14 bases between the two germline ends. The CDR3 extends over 15 amino acids. Germline V lookup: CDR1 MNHEY, CDR2 SVGAGI. The CDR3 DNA reads as TGTGCCAGCAGTTACGAGGTTGGCACAGGTTCACCCCTCCACTTT. Protein product: CASSYEVGTGSPLHF.

The chain joins TRBV4-1 to TRBJ2-3; 12 nucleotides match TRBD1. CDR1 and CDR2 from the germline V gene are MGHRA and YSYEKL. This CDR3 spans 19 amino acids. Trimming removed 5 bases from V and 4 bases from J; junction bases left unmatched: 16. The DNA for the CDR3 is TGCGCCAGCAGCACGAGGACGGGACAGGGGGCCCATCGGGCAGATACGCAGTATTTT. This translates into CASSTRTGQGAHRADTQYF.

CDR3 loop: CASRGSYGYTF. DNA of the CDR3: TGTGCCAGCCGGGGGAGCTATGGCTACACCTTC. The rearrangement links TRBV9 to TRBJ1-2; D is perhaps TRBD1 (5 bases). The CDR3 is 11 amino acids. Per germline, CDR1 SGDLS and CDR2 YYNGEE. The ends were cut back, 7 bases at V and 4 bases at J, with 8 bases in the middle.

This clone was counted a few times. The chain is built from TRBV4-1 and TRBJ2-1; TRBD2 matches at 8 bases. The CDR3 contains 14 residues. Germline trimming cut 4 bases from V and 3 bases from J; bases unmatched to any gene: 2. Germline V CDR1 and CDR2: MGHRA, YSYEKL. CDR3 coding DNA: TGCGCCAGCAGCCCGCGGGGGGACTACAATGAGCAGTTCTTC. It translates to CASSPRGDYNEQFF.

V gene TRBV29-1 combines with J gene TRBJ2-5, with 10 nucleotides matching TRBD2. The closer fit of TRBJ2-7 to the DNA end suggests the J call may be wrong. CDR3 length equals 14 residues. The germline V gene encodes CDR1 SQVTM and CDR2 ANQGSEA. CDR3 bases: TGCAGCGCAGAGCTAGCGGGGGAGTCCTACGAGCAGTACTTC. It translates to CSAELAGESYEQYF.

This chain joins TRBV28 and TRBJ1-2; the match to TRBD1 covers 7 bases. The V segment lost 3 bases and the J segment 1 base; nucleotides outside the gene matches: 14. This CDR3 spans 18 amino acids. In germline, CDR1 is MDHEN, CDR2 SYDVKM. In DNA form, the CDR3 reads TGTGCCAGCAGTTTGAGAGGGGGCCCCCAGCATCTTAACTATGGCTACACCTTC. Protein sequence: CASSLRGGPQHLNYGYTF.

The V call is TRBV4-1, the J call TRBJ1-2; D ambiguous. Trimming left V 0 bases short and J 2 bases short, with 10 bases between. There are 15 residues in the CDR3. In germline, CDR1 is MGHRA, CDR2 YSYEKL. CDR3 bases: TGCGCCAGCAGCCAAGAAGCCGGGTCCAACTATGGCTACACCTTC. Residues: CASSQEAGSNYGYTF.

V and J are TRBV18 and TRBJ2-7; 13 positions agree with TRBD2. V trimming: 3 bases; J trimming: 1 base; junction bases outside the gene matches: 0. The CDR3 length is 15 residues. CDR1 KGHSH and CDR2 LQKENI come from the germline V gene. CDR3 DNA: TGTGCCAGCTCACCGACTAGCGGGGGGTCCTACGAGCAGTACTTC. This translates into CASSPTSGGSYEQYF.

The genes are TRBV15 and TRBJ2-1; D remains unclear. This CDR3 is 12 amino acids long. Trimming stripped 2 bases from V and 3 bases from J, with 2 bases between. Germline V gene data show CDR1 as LNHNV and CDR2 as YYDKDF (reference sequence). This CDR3 reads CATSRYYNEQFF. In DNA, the CDR3 is TGTGCCACCAGCAGATACTACAATGAGCAGTTCTTC.